The 11 T cell receptor beta chains below come from one sample, sequenced in a study of control samples from healthy donors and cancer patients. Using immunoSEQ multiplex PCR, the repertoire was profiled, and TCRdb retains in-frame clones only, with some absent. The sample contains tens of thousands of clones, roughly 90% of which appear only once. Specimen: blood. Every receptor here comes from a woman in her 70s in good health.

This chain joins TRBV11-2 and TRBJ2-1; D ambiguous. The germline V gene has CDR1 SGHAT and CDR2 FQNNGV. This CDR3 region has 14 residues. V lost 0 bases to trimming and J lost 0 bases, with 3 bases between them. CDR3 region: CASSLDGSYNEQFF. The CDR3 DNA follows: TGTGCCAGCAGCTTAGATGGCTCCTACAATGAGCAGTTCTTC.

The genes are TRBV13 and TRBJ1-4, with a tentative D call TRBD1 (5 bases). This CDR3 has 15 amino acids. Trimming cost V 4 bases and J 0 bases, with 9 bases left between them. Germline values: CDR1 PRHDT, CDR2 FYEKMQ (reference sequence). CDR3 bases: TGTGCCAGCAGCTCATTGGGGCCAACTAATGAAAAACTGTTTTTT. Translated: CASSSLGPTNEKLFF.

V is TRBV29-1 and J is TRBJ1-5, with D possibly matching TRBD1 (5 bases). Trimming cost V 6 bases and J 0 bases, with 24 bases left between them. There are 18 residues in the CDR3. The V gene's germline CDR1 is SQVTM and CDR2 ANQGSEA. The DNA for the CDR3 is TGCAGCGTAGATACTAGAGGGAGGGGCCGAACTAGCAATCAGCCCCAGCATTTT. Protein: CSVDTRGRGRTSNQPQHF.

The CDR3 bases are TGTGCCAGCAGCAGGGACAGGGTACAGTACTTC. This sequence encodes CASSRDRVQYF. The chain combines TRBV28 with TRBJ2-7; the match to TRBD1 covers 9 bases. V gave up 6 bases and J gave up 10 bases; unmatched junction bases: 4. Germline V gives CDR1 MDHEN, CDR2 SYDVKM. CDR3 length equals 11 residues.

V usage is TRBV13 and J usage is TRBJ1-1, with D perhaps matching TRBD1 (6 bases). V shed 6 bases and J shed 0 bases, with 17 bases lying between them. Germline V gene data show CDR1 as PRHDT and CDR2 as FYEKMQ (reference sequence). The CDR3 covers 16 residues. The CDR3 DNA is TGTGCCAGCAGTCTTAGTAGGTGGGACATGAACACTGAAGCTTTCTTT. Protein product: CASSLSRWDMNTEAFF.

The gene calls are TRBV18 and TRBJ2-2; perhaps D is TRBD1 or TRBD2 (5 bases each). V lost 3 bases and J 2 bases, leaving 7 bases between the germline ends. The CDR3 has 14 amino acids. Germline assignment: CDR1 KGHSH and CDR2 LQKENI. CDR3 bases: TGTGCCAGCTCACCGGGACCTAACACCGGGGAGCTGTTTTTT. This codes for CASSPGPNTGELFF.

The CDR3 region is CASSLPGLVNTQYF. The DNA for the CDR3 is TGTGCCAGCAGCTTACCGGGACTAGTCAATACGCAGTATTTT. The chain is built from TRBV7-9 and TRBJ2-3, with TRBD2 identical over 8 bases. From germline, CDR1 is SEHNR and CDR2 FQNEAQ (reference sequence). V lost 2 bases, J lost 7 bases, and 5 bases stayed unmatched. The CDR3 contains 14 residues.

The V and J genes are TRBV18 and TRBJ2-2; TRBD2 matches 9 bases. The CDR3 runs to 16 residues. Per the germline V gene, CDR1 is KGHSH and CDR2 is LQKENI. The J segment lost 1 base and the V segment lost 3 bases, leaving 3 bases of the junction unmatched. The CDR3 spells CASSPRLAENTGELFF. The CDR3 DNA follows: TGTGCCAGCTCACCTAGACTAGCGGAGAACACCGGGGAGCTGTTTTTT.

J is TRBJ1-5 and V is TRBV15; D is uncertain. Germline CDR1 reads LNHNV; CDR2 reads YYDKDF (reference sequence). V was cut by 0 bases and J by 7 bases, with 7 bases left in between. CDR3 size: 13 residues. The CDR3: CATSRDTDQPQHF. CDR3 in DNA: TGTGCCACCAGCAGAGACACAGACCAGCCCCAGCATTTT.

J is TRBJ2-7 and V is TRBV7-2; D is unresolved. Trimming removed 1 base from V and 4 bases from J, with 14 bases in between. CDR3 length equals 15 residues. Germline V lookup: CDR1 SGHTA, CDR2 FQGNSA. This chain's CDR3 is CASSLGQVTTYEQYF. For the CDR3, the DNA is TGTGCCAGCAGCTTAGGGCAGGTCACGACTTACGAGCAGTACTTC.

In regard to this clone: The limits of the CDR3 on the DNA are not certain, so only TCRdb's listed CDR3 is given. The chain joins TRBV6-2 or TRBV6-3 to TRBJ2-1. The CDR3 length is 12 residues, termini included. Germline CDR1 and CDR2: MNHEY and SVGEGT. The CDR3 sequence: CASSYFGNEQFF.